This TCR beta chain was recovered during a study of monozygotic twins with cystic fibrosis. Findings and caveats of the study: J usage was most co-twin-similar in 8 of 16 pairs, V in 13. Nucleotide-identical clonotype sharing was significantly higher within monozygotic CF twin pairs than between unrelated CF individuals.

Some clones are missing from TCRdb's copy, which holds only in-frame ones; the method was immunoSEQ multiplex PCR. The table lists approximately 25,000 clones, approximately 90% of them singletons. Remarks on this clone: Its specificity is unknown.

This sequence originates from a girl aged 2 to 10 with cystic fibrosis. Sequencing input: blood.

As DNA, the CDR3 is TGTGCCAGCTCACAAACTAGCGGTGGTACAGATACGCAGTATTTT. Residues: CASSQTSGGTDTQYF. This chain joins TRBV18 and TRBJ2-3; 8 bases line up with TRBD2. V trimming: 4 bases; J trimming: 3 bases; junction bases outside the gene matches: 6. This CDR3 is 15 amino acids long. Germline values: CDR1 KGHSH, CDR2 LQKENI. The variable domain in full, with the rest retrieved from reference TRBV18 and TRBJ2-3, is NAGVMQNPRHLVRRRGQEARLRCSPMKGHSHVYWYRQLPEEGLKFMVYLQKENIIDESGMPKERFSAEFPKEGPSILRIQQVVRGDSAAYFCASSQTSGGTDTQYFGPGTRLTVL.